This is a list of T cell receptor beta chains from one sample in a study of T cells in Graves' hyperthyroidism and ophthalmopathy. TCRdb redid the calling of the multiplex PCR reads with MiXCR, one entry per CDR3 protein. The profile shows about 420,000 distinct CDR3 sequences, about a sixth of them singletons. The sample consisted of blood. The origin of the receptors is a woman aged 18-30 years with Graves' hyperthyroidism. Both conserved end residues are part of each CDR3. The D gene is left open where the match is weak. Size is omitted from some rows. Given values are once, few, many or a class for expanded clones.

clone_size	d_call	v_call	j_call	cdr3_aa	cdr3_nt
many	TRBD2	TRBV5-1	TRBJ2-2	CASTPGLAGGDTGELFF	TGCGCCAGCACCCCTGGACTAGCGGGAGGCGACACCGGGGAGCTGTTTTTT
many	-	TRBV6-1	TRBJ2-6	CASTPSGRRRGANVLTF	TGTGCCAGCACCCCCTCGGGGCGGCGACGAGGGGCCAACGTCCTGACTTTC
many	TRBD2	TRBV9	TRBJ2-2	CASSDRLAGGSRELFF	TGTGCCAGCAGCGACCGACTAGCGGGAGGGAGTCGGGAGCTGTTTTTT
many	TRBD2	TRBV6-1	TRBJ2-5	CASRRAGLATETQYF	TGTGCCAGCAGAAGGGCGGGACTAGCGACAGAGACCCAGTACTTC
-	-	TRBV9	TRBJ2-5	CASSDSNQETQYF	TGTGCCAGCAGTGATTCCAACCAAGAGACCCAGTACTTC
many	TRBD2	TRBV20-1	TRBJ2-1	CSARVGLAGYNEQFF	TGCAGTGCTAGAGTTGGGCTAGCGGGGTACAATGAGCAGTTCTTC
many	-	TRBV20-1	TRBJ2-1	CSARDGTFGSSYNEQFF	TGCAGTGCTAGAGACGGCACCTTCGGGAGTTCCTACAATGAGCAGTTCTTC
many	-	TRBV3-1	TRBJ2-7	CASSYLGDYEQYF	TGTGCCAGCAGCTACTTGGGAGATTACGAGCAGTACTTC
once	TRBD2	TRBV7-8	TRBJ2-3	CASSLELGLAGIDTQYF	TGTGCCAGCAGCTTAGAACTTGGACTAGCGGGAATAGATACGCAGTATTTT
few	-	TRBV19	TRBJ2-1	CASSTGTGWDNEQFF	TGTGCCAGTAGTACCGGTACCGGGTGGGACAATGAGCAGTTCTTC
-	TRBD1	TRBV11-2	TRBJ2-2	CASSLRPGTGGVNTGELFF	TGTGCCAGCAGCCTACGACCCGGGACAGGGGGCGTTAACACCGGGGAGCTGTTTTTT
many	TRBD2	TRBV29-1	TRBJ2-1	CSVEQRGRGGEQFF	TGCAGCGTTGAACAGCGGGGGCGGGGAGGGGAGCAGTTCTTC
-	-	TRBV5-6	TRBJ2-1	CASSSSLGAYNEQFF	TGTGCCAGCAGCTCCTCCCTCGGGGCCTACAATGAGCAGTTCTTC
few	-	TRBV7-9	TRBJ1-6	CASSPGTSNNSPLHF	TGTGCCAGCAGCCCTGGGACCTCTAATAATTCACCCCTCCACTTT
many	TRBD2	TRBV12-3/TRBV12-4	TRBJ2-1	CASSKSGRKDNEQFF	TGTGCCAGCAGTAAAAGCGGGAGAAAGGACAATGAGCAGTTCTTC
many	-	TRBV7-2	TRBJ2-5	CASSLERVETQYF	TGTGCCAGCAGCTTAGAGAGGGTAGAGACCCAGTACTTC
-	-	TRBV2	TRBJ1-2	CASKEGGWGYGYTF	TGTGCCAGCAAAGAAGGGGGATGGGGCTATGGCTACACCTTC
many	-	TRBV3-1	TRBJ2-3	CASSGASTYTDTQYF	TGTGCCAGCAGTGGGGCCTCCACCTACACAGATACGCAGTATTTT
-	-	TRBV29-1	TRBJ1-4	CSAGGANEKLFF	TGCAGCGCTGGGGGCGCGAATGAAAAACTGTTTTTT
many	-	TRBV5-1	TRBJ1-1	CASSGQGTEAFF	TGCGCCAGCAGCGGGCAGGGTACTGAAGCTTTCTTT
-	-	TRBV5-6	TRBJ2-2	CASSRIGSSGELFF	TGTGCCAGCAGTCGGATCGGGAGCTCCGGGGAGCTGTTTTTT
many	-	TRBV9	TRBJ1-4	CASSVGGIGVGNEKLFF	TGTGCCAGCAGCGTAGGTGGGATCGGGGTGGGTAATGAAAAACTGTTTTTT
many	TRBD1	TRBV11-1	TRBJ2-7	CASSHDGQGIYEQYF	TGTGCCAGCAGCCATGACGGACAGGGGATCTACGAGCAGTACTTC
-	TRBD1	TRBV12-3/TRBV12-4	TRBJ2-7	CASRRDGQGYEQYF	TGTGCCAGCAGACGGGATGGACAGGGCTACGAGCAGTACTTC
few	-	TRBV7-9	TRBJ2-1	CASSLGTPGVSEQFF	TGTGCCAGCAGCCTCGGGACTCCCGGAGTTAGTGAGCAGTTCTTC
many	-	TRBV24-1	TRBJ1-1	CATSAPGKNTEAFF	TGTGCCACCAGTGCCCCCGGAAAAAACACTGAAGCTTTCTTT
-	-	TRBV9	TRBJ2-3	CASSPTTSYPDTQYF	TGTGCCAGCAGCCCTACTACTAGCTACCCAGATACGCAGTATTTT
many	-	TRBV2	TRBJ1-2	CASSEAHRPNYGYTF	TGTGCCAGCAGTGAAGCGCACAGGCCCAACTATGGCTACACCTTC
once	-	TRBV20-1	TRBJ2-7	CSATRGYLYEQYF	TGCAGTGCTACGCGGGGATATCTCTACGAGCAGTACTTC
many	-	TRBV10-3	TRBJ2-7	CAIRPAGDLYEQYF	TGTGCCATCAGGCCGGCAGGGGATCTCTACGAGCAGTACTTC
-	TRBD1	TRBV9	TRBJ2-7	CASSTGTGLSYEQYF	TGTGCCAGCAGCACCGGGACAGGGCTATCGTACGAGCAGTACTTC